The 13 T cell receptor beta chains given below trace back to one sample, sequenced in a study of STAT3 mutations in large granular lymphocyte leukemia. Study-level findings and limits: At least one immunodominant TCR beta clonotype appeared in every T-cell large granular lymphocyte leukemia patient.

Generated by immunoSEQ multiplex PCR, the TCRdb table keeps only in-frame clones and is missing some. This sample yields 7,800 or so clones, of which 91% are seen a single time; approximately 46% belongs to the top ten. No antigen has been assigned to these receptors. Sequencing used peripheral blood mononuclear cells. The receptor source for this set is a man over 45 with T-cell large granular lymphocyte leukemia. Some clones in this sample may be carry-over from other donors' samples.

The rearrangement uses TRBV18 and TRBJ1-3; 9 nucleotides match TRBD1. The germline CDR1 and CDR2 sequences are KGHSH and LQKENI. Trimming at V came to 0 bases and at J to 2 bases, leaving 8 bases not matched to a gene. The CDR3 has 18 amino acids. The CDR3 coding sequence is TGTGCCAGCTCACCACCAAGGACAGGGGTTTCGGCTGGAAACACCATATATTTT. Residues: CASSPPRTGVSAGNTIYF.

The gene calls are TRBV6-5 and TRBJ2-7; TRBD2 might be the D (6 bases). The CDR3 consists of 12 residues. Trimming took off 5 bases at V and 2 bases at J, with 7 bases between the two ends. Germline V lookup: CDR1 MNHEY, CDR2 SVGAGI. This chain's CDR3 is CASSPGAYEQYF. For the CDR3, the DNA is TGTGCCAGCAGTCCGGGAGCCTACGAGCAGTACTTC.

This clone has a single count. The chain couples TRBV28 to TRBJ1-2, with 7 bases that match TRBD1. The CDR3 contains 15 residues. The ends lost 7 bases at V and 8 bases at J; junction bases unmatched: 16. Germline loops: CDR1 MDHEN, CDR2 SYDVKM. The CDR3: CASKELQGDSRGYTF. The DNA of the CDR3 is TGTGCCAGCAAAGAACTTCAGGGGGACTCTCGGGGCTACACCTTC.

CDR3 region: CASSSGYNSPLHF. CDR3 DNA: TGCGCCAGCAGCTCGGGTTATAATTCACCCCTCCACTTT. This chain uses TRBV5-1 with TRBJ1-6; no firm D call. CDR1 SGHRS and CDR2 YFSETQ come from the germline V gene. Trimming stripped 3 bases from V and 4 bases from J, with 5 bases between. This CDR3 has 13 amino acids.

The gene calls are TRBV15 and TRBJ2-6, with TRBD2 matching 11 bases. CDR3 length: 18 residues. Germline CDR1 and CDR2: LNHNV and YYDKDF (reference sequence). The V gene end was trimmed by 3 bases and the J gene end by 3 bases; junction bases not matched to a gene: 7. This chain's CDR3 is CATSSRVAGGHGANVLTF. The CDR3 DNA sequence: TGTGCCACCAGCAGCAGGGTAGCGGGAGGGCATGGGGCCAACGTCCTGACTTTC.

V and J are TRBV25-1 and TRBJ2-7; TRBD2 is a possible D gene (5 bases). The V gene lost 1 base and the J gene lost 5 bases, with 15 bases spanning the gap. The CDR3 length is 15 residues. Germline V gene lookup returns CDR1 MGHDK and CDR2 SYGVNS. The CDR3 nucleotides are TGTGCCAGCAGTGAATGGGTCGGAACCGGGGACGAGCAGTACTTC. Translated, it gives CASSEWVGTGDEQYF.

V and J are TRBV6-5 and TRBJ2-3; maybe TRBD2 (5 bases). V was shortened by 0 bases and J by 1 base, with 5 bases between the two germline ends. This CDR3 is 14 amino acids long. CDR1 and CDR2 from the germline V gene are MNHEY and SVGAGI. CDR3 bases: TGTGCCAGCAGTTACTCGCGGGGCACAGATACGCAGTATTTT. It codes for CASSYSRGTDTQYF.

CDR3 in DNA: TGTGCCAGCAGCTTAGCCGAGCTAGGAGAGGATGAGCAGTTCTTC. It is translated as CASSLAELGEDEQFF. The rearrangement uses TRBV7-9 and TRBJ2-1; D not certain. The CDR3 contains 15 residues. Trimming stripped 0 bases from V and 8 bases from J, with 14 bases between. From germline, CDR1 is SEHNR and CDR2 FQNEAQ (reference sequence).

J is TRBJ2-4 and V is TRBV4-3; no reliable D call. The length of the CDR3 is 16 residues. Germline values: CDR1 LGHNA, CDR2 YSLEER. Trimming left V 0 bases short and J 0 bases short, with 9 bases between. The CDR3 DNA is TGCGCCAGCAGCCAAGATCGGGCCTTAGCCAAAAACATTCAGTACTTC. Encoded protein: CASSQDRALAKNIQYF.

The table lists this clone with a few counts. The gene calls are TRBV2 and TRBJ1-1, with D tentatively TRBD1 (5 bases). Trimming stripped 4 bases from V and 1 base from J, with 7 bases between. Germline CDR1 SNHLY, CDR2 FYNNEI. The CDR3 sequence is 13 residues long. The CDR3 sequence is CASSVQANTEAFF. CDR3 nucleotides: TGTGCCAGCAGTGTACAGGCGAACACTGAAGCTTTCTTT. Filled out from reference TRBV2 and TRBJ1-1, the complete variable domain reads EPEVTQTPSHQVTQMGQEVILRCVPISNHLYFYWYRQILGQKVEFLVSFYNNEISEKSEIFDDQFSVERPDGSNFTLKIRSTKLEDSAMYFCASSVQANTEAFFGQGTRLTVV.

J is TRBJ2-7 and V is TRBV6-1; 10 nucleotides align to TRBD1. Germline values: CDR1 MNHNS, CDR2 SASEGT. V trimming: 2 bases; J trimming: 3 bases; junction bases outside the gene matches: 4. The CDR3 is 15 residues long. The CDR3 here is CASSESGTGVYEQYF. The CDR3 nucleotides read TGTGCCAGCAGTGAAAGCGGGACAGGGGTCTACGAGCAGTACTTC.

The V call is TRBV11-3, the J call TRBJ2-3; 8 nucleotides match TRBD1. CDR1 SGHNT and CDR2 YENEEA come from the germline V gene. The CDR3 runs 14 residues. The ends lost 8 bases at V and 0 bases at J; junction bases unmatched: 4. The CDR3 DNA sequence: TGTGCCAGCTCCACAGGGGGGAGCACAGATACGCAGTATTTT. As protein: CASSTGGSTDTQYF.

As DNA, the CDR3 is TGTGCCAGCTCACCAAACGGTGATAACTATGGCTACACCTTC. The encoded protein is CASSPNGDNYGYTF. The V call is TRBV18, the J call TRBJ1-2; D gene unclear. Looked up from germline, CDR1 is KGHSH and CDR2 is LQKENI. Trimming shortened V by 2 bases and J by 1 base, and 8 bases separated the two germline ends. The CDR3 has 14 residues. Filled out from reference TRBV18 and TRBJ1-2, the complete variable domain reads NAGVMQNPRHLVRRRGQEARLRCSPMKGHSHVYWYRQLPEEGLKFMVYLQKENIIDESGMPKERFSAEFPKEGPSILRIQQVVRGDSAAYFCASSPNGDNYGYTFGSGTRLTVV.